Each of the 2 T cell receptor beta chains below was sequenced from the same sample in a study of response to subunit inactivated influenza vaccine (dated by TCRdb to about 2018). Library prep was done by RT-PCR. The data were produced on an Illumina HiSeq 2500. TCRdb took the public reads, trimmed them with fastp at Q25, ran MiXCR for clone calling and kept in-frame beta chains. Each record represents a unique CDR3 protein, reported with the most common genes and DNA among its rows. Across this sample there are 500,000 to 550,000 distinct CDR3 sequences, with less than 25% seen only once. The ten largest account for about 2.8% of the sample. This sample was also put to use in a study of T cells expressing NK-cell markers. From the second report: TCR beta cDNA libraries were made by 5'RACE template switching that added a universal primer site and unique molecular identifiers.

The sequencing used CD4+ T cells sorted from PBMCs, collected less than 13 days after vaccination. The receptors were sampled from a man aged 50 or older who received an inactivated influenza vaccine. Donor details come from another sample of the same person, matched by shared clones.

This clonotype was counted a few times. V gene TRBV28 combines with J gene TRBJ2-2; the match to TRBD2 covers 9 bases. CDR1 is MDHEN and CDR2 is SYDVKM in the germline V gene. The CDR3 covers 17 residues. Unmatched junction bases numbered 11, after V lost 6 bases and J lost 3 bases. The CDR3 region has the DNA TGTGCCAGCAGCTGGGGGCCGACTAGCGGAGACACCGGGGAGCTGTTTTTT. Translating it yields CASSWGPTSGDTGELFF.

This clonotype came up a few times. The chain combines TRBV12-3 or TRBV12-4 with TRBJ1-5; no clear D gene. Between the trimmed V and J ends, which lost 7 bases and 0 bases, there was a span of 13 bases. This CDR3 is 15 amino acids long. CDR3 in DNA: TGTGCCAGCATGAAGGACGGTTTTAGCAATCAGCCCCAGCATTTT. It codes for CASMKDGFSNQPQHF.